Sequencing of this TCR beta chain was carried out in a study of early T cells in non-severe SARS-CoV-2 infection. Study outcomes and limitations: VDJdb-based matching was biased toward anti-spike CD8 responses and missed private and CD4 specificities.

CDR3 length equals 15 residues. Trimming pared 5 bases from V and 7 bases from J, leaving 20 bases between. CDR1 MNHEY and CDR2 SVGAGI come from the germline V gene. TCRdb reprocessed the 5' RACE reads with MiXCR, giving one entry per CDR3 protein. The sample lists under 85,000 distinct CDR3 sequences, about 5% seen once, with about 7% in the top ten. This clonotype was observed many times. The antigen remains unidentified. The clonotype comes from an adult who was a healthcare worker with PCR-confirmed SARS-CoV-2 infection or an uninfected control (not recorded which). The chain is built from TRBV6-5 and TRBJ1-1; TRBD1 might be the D (6 bases). Sequencing used whole blood, obtained at baseline. The CDR3 coding sequence is TGTGCCAGCAGTCCACCCGAGGGGGGCGGGGGTGAAGCTTTCTTT. This gives the protein CASSPPEGGGGEAFF.